The sequence of this TCR beta chain was determined in a study of blood T cell repertoires in COVID-19. The overall study: The United States, Italy and Spain supplied acute and convalescent COVID-19 samples. PBMCs, B-cell-depleted T cells, or T cells provided the cDNA or gDNA that made up the material.

As handled by the study authors: Nucleated cell counts were estimated from reference gene primer amplification. Assay: immunoSEQ multiplex PCR; the TCRdb copy retains only in-frame clones and omits some. V and J calls and clone size are given by that table; D and trimming were obtained from the DNA. Seen here are 62,000 or so clones, approximately 85% observed once, and the top ten hold about 5%. Source material: peripheral blood. This sequence was found in a human donor in a cohort sampled during active COVID-19.

CDR3 residues: CASSSSTGPQYEQYF. CDR3 coding DNA: TGCGCCAGCAGCTCGTCGACAGGGCCGCAGTACGAGCAGTACTTC. The chain joins TRBV5-1 to TRBJ2-7; 7 positions agree with TRBD1. Per the germline V gene, CDR1 is SGHRS and CDR2 is YFSETQ. This CDR3 has 15 amino acids. V lost 3 bases to trimming and J lost 4 bases; unmatched junction nucleotides: 10.